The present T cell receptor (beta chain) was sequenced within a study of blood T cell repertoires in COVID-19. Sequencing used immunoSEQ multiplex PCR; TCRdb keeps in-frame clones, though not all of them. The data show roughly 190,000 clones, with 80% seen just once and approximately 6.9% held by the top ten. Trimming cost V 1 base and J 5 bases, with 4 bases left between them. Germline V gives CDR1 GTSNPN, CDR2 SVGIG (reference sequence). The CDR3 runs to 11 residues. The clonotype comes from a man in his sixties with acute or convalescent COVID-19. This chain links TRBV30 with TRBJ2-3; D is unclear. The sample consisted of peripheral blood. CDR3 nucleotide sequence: TGTGCCTGGAGTGGTATAGATACGCAGTATTTT. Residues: CAWSGIDTQYF.